This T cell receptor beta chain was obtained from a study of cytomegalovirus exposure and HLA in healthy donors. This CDR3 has 15 amino acids. CDR1 is SGHDN and CDR2 is FVKESK in the germline V gene. V lost 3 bases and J lost 4, with 14 bases in between. The primer mix had 60 Vbeta and 13 Jbeta primers. In the original workflow: Unique TCR beta chains totaled roughly 81 million in a later count, with approximately 11 million of them shared. TCRdb keeps only in-frame clones here, not all; method: immunoSEQ multiplex PCR. That table gives V, J and clone size, and the DNA gave D and trimming. This repertoire shows about 160,000 clones, 80% found once; its top ten account for about 9.7%.

The receptor was derived from a man between 18 and 29 years old in good health and CMV-seropositive. The chain carries TRBV14 and TRBJ2-3; D gene ambiguous. The specimen sequenced was PBMCs. CDR3 coding DNA: TGTGCCAGCAGCCAGAGCGTTATTTCACCAGATACGCAGTATTTT. Protein: CASSQSVISPDTQYF.